This TCR beta chain was captured by sequencing in a study of T cell repertoires in cytomegalovirus infection. The table lists this clonotype with a few counts. The V end was cut by 8 bases, the J end by 3 bases, with 13 bases between. The germline gives CDR1 SNHLY, CDR2 FYNNEI. The CDR3 sequence is 14 residues long. In TCRdb, the reads were re-called with MiXCR into one record per CDR3 protein. The sample includes roughly 600,000 distinct CDR3 sequences, 24% seen only once; the top ten take under 8.5%. The TCR sequence derives from a human donor in good health (CMV status not recorded). Some clones in this sample may be carry-over from other donors' samples. This rearrangement joins TRBV2 to TRBJ2-2; either TRBD1 or TRBD2 may fit D (6 bases each). The sequenced sample consisted of CD8+ T cells from PBMCs. The CDR3 DNA reads TGTGCCAGCGGAGGGGGTGGGTACACCGGGGAGCTGTTTTTT. Translated: CASGGGGYTGELFF.